Listed below are T cell receptor beta chains from one sample, sequenced in a study of cytomegalovirus exposure and HLA in healthy donors. This table comes from immunoSEQ multiplex PCR, and its TCRdb copy is limited to in-frame clones, with some not included. This table holds roughly 80,000 clones. Sequencing input: PBMCs. The receptors were gathered from a girl aged 5 to 17 in good health and CMV-seropositive. Each CDR3 is given with its conserved first and last residue. D genes are given only for firm matches.

>NA|TRBJ1-2|TRBV12-5
TGTGCTAGTGGTTTCATGACAGGCCCCTCGGGAGGCTACACCTTC
CASGFMTGPSGGYTF
>NA|TRBJ1-1|TRBV5-1
TGCGCCAGCAGCTCCGGGGGATTTAACACTGAAGCTTTCTTT
CASSSGGFNTEAFF
>NA|TRBJ1-1|TRBV4-1
TGCGCCAGCAGCCCTACAGGGAGGGATGAAGCTTTCTTT
CASSPTGRDEAFF
>NA|TRBJ2-5|TRBV29-1
TGCAGCGGTGCAGGGAACCAAGAGACCCAGTACTTC
CSGAGNQETQYF
>NA|TRBJ1-1|TRBV4-3
TGCGCCAGCAGCCAAGGGTCAGTGAACACTGAAGCTTTCTTT
CASSQGSVNTEAFF
>NA|TRBJ2-1|TRBV6-5
TGTGCCAGCAGCGCCTCTTCCAGGGGCGATGAGCAGTTCTTC
CASSASSRGDEQFF
>TRBD1|TRBJ2-3|TRBV7-6
TGTGCCAGCAGCCCTAGACAGGGCCTTTCCACAGATACGCAGTATTTT
CASSPRQGLSTDTQYF
>NA|TRBJ2-2|TRBV19
TGTGCCAGTAGGGTACAGGGGGGGGACACCGGGGAGCTGTTTTTT
CASRVQGGDTGELFF
>TRBD2|TRBJ2-1|TRBV4-1
TGCGCCAGCAGCCAAGGTACTAGCGGGTCCTACAATGAGCAGTTCTTC
CASSQGTSGSYNEQFF
>NA|TRBJ2-5|TRBV7-9
TGTGCCAGCAGCTTAGTTACTAGCCGAGAGACCCAGTACTTC
CASSLVTSRETQYF
>NA|TRBJ1-1|TRBV9
TGTGCCAGCAGCGGACCCGTTGGGACTCGAGCTTTCTTT
CASSGPVGTRAFF
>TRBD1|TRBJ2-7|TRBV28
TGTGCCAGCAGTACGAGGACAGGGCCCTACGCCTACGAGCAGTACTTC
CASSTRTGPYAYEQYF
>TRBD1|TRBJ1-2|TRBV6-5
TGTGCCAGCAGTTTCACAGGGGTGTCATATGGCTACACCTTC
CASSFTGVSYGYTF
>TRBD1|TRBJ2-7|TRBV19
TGTGCCAGTAGTCTTCTTCCGGGACAGGGCAACGAGCAGTACTTC
CASSLLPGQGNEQYF
>NA|TRBJ1-5|TRBV2
TGTGCCAGCTCAGGGTTGAGTCAGCCCCAGCATTTT
CASSGLSQPQHF
>TRBD1|TRBJ2-7|TRBV10-3
TGTGCCATCAGTGTTACAGGGGGCGACGAGCAGTACTTC
CAISVTGGDEQYF